This TCR beta chain derives from a study of T cell responses to AZD1222 COVID-19 vaccine. Findings of the study overall: Repertoires in all cases were sampled only once the peak T cell response had passed. When two AZD1222 doses had been given, Spike-specific TCR breadth and depth rose. Most donors were white British, females outnumbered males, and clonal diversity was possibly underestimated.

TCRdb keeps only in-frame clones here, not all; method: immunoSEQ multiplex PCR. The table includes approximately 100,000 clones, roughly nine tenths detected once. This clone was detected only a few times. Its target is not known. The CDR3 runs to 15 residues. CDR1 is MNHEY and CDR2 is SMNVEV in the germline V gene (reference sequence). Unmatched junction bases numbered 7, after V lost 6 bases and J lost 8 bases. The sequence was obtained from an adult in good health. The V call is TRBV27, the J call TRBJ1-6; 10 bases match TRBD1. Source: peripheral blood, taken on day 0 of AZD1222 vaccination. Here the CDR3 DNA reads TGTGCCAGCAGACCGACAGGGGGCTGGTATTCACCCCTCCACTTT. Its translation is CASRPTGGWYSPLHF.